The source of this TCR beta chain is a study of a mutant IDH1 vaccine in newly diagnosed glioma. In regard to this clone: What it binds is unknown.

The repertoire was sequenced with immunoSEQ multiplex PCR; TCRdb's copy has only in-frame clones and lacks some. This table holds roughly 51,000 clones, about 80% found once. The CDR3 spans 19 residues. V shed 1 base, J shed 2 bases, and the junction held 6 bases outside the gene matches. Germline V gives CDR1 SGHAT, CDR2 FQNNGV. Regarding the study as a whole: Evidence of vaccine-induced immune responses was documented in 80% to 95% of patients.

Regarding time point: week 5, during vaccination. A 20-mer mutant IDH1 peptide at 300 ug was injected subcutaneously with topical imiquimod. New WHO grade 3 or 4 IDH1-mutant, ATRX-lost astrocytomas were present in all donors. Source: PBMCs, taken from a glioma patient whose treatment included an IDH1 peptide vaccine. The chain has TRBV11-2 and TRBJ2-2, with 14 nucleotides matching TRBD2. This receptor was obtained from a man aged 30 to 39 with glioma. CDR3 amino acids: CASSLVGTSGGLNTGELFF. The CDR3 DNA reads TGTGCCAGCAGCTTAGTAGGGACTAGCGGGGGCCTTAACACCGGGGAGCTGTTTTTT.